This T cell receptor (beta chain) stems from a study of technical replicates of blood from a handful of donors. Assay used: immunoSEQ multiplex PCR; TCRdb lists only in-frame clones, some missing. The sample lists approximately 76,000 clones; over 75% were seen once. V lost 5 bases, J lost 13 bases, and 17 bases stayed unmatched. CDR1 and CDR2 from the germline V gene are SEHNR and FQNEAQ (reference sequence). CDR3 size: 14 residues. Specimen: T cells isolated from PBMCs. V gene TRBV7-9 combines with J gene TRBJ2-7; 7 bases are a match to TRBD1. This TCR was recovered from a human donor in good health. CDR3 nucleotides: TGTGCCAGCAGCCCAGGACAGGACTTGTTAAGGGACTACTTC. It translates to CASSPGQDLLRDYF.